Given below is one TCR beta chain in context. The antigen remains undetermined. Collection occurred without any documented infections or immune events in donors. The CDR3 loop spans 15 amino acids. Trimming removed 2 bases at V and 4 bases at J, with 14 bases between. CDR1 is MNHNS, CDR2 SASEGT, per germline. This sample is drawn from a study of identifying expanded T cells in peripheral blood. Study results and caveats: Differentially abundant clones: 1 to 1.5 between replicates, roughly 16 at roughly 15 days, around 20 at four. Variance in clone template counts between approximately two-week samples significantly increased with total template count across all healthy donors.

Profiling relied on immunoSEQ multiplex PCR, and the TCRdb table lists in-frame clones only, not all of them. The table lists about 94,000 clones, approximately 91% of them singletons. Input material: blood. This receptor was obtained from a person aged 18 to 75 in good health. The V call is TRBV6-1, the J call TRBJ1-2; a possible D gene is TRBD1 (5 bases). In DNA, the CDR3 is TGTGCCAGCAGTGAAAGGGCAGGGAAGAGCTATGGCTACACCTTC. It specifies CASSERAGKSYGYTF.